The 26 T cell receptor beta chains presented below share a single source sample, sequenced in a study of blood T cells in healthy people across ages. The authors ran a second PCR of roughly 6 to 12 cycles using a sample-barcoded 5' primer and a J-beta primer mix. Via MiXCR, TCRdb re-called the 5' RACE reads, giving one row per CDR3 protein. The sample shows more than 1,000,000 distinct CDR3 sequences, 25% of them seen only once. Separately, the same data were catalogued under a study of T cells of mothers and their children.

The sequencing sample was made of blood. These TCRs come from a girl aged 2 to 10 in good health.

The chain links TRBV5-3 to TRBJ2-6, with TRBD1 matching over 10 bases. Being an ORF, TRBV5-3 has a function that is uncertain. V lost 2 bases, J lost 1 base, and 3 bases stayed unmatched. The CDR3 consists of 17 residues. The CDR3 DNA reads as TGTGCCAGAAGCTTACCGGACAGGGGGTCTGGGGCCAACGTCCTGACTTTC. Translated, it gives CARSLPDRGSGANVLTF.

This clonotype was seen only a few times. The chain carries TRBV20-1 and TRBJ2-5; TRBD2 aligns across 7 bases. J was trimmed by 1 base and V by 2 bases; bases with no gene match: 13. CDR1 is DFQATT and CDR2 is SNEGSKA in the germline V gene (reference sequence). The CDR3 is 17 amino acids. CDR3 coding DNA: TGCAGTGCTAGAACGACGGGGCTAGCGGATATCCAAGAGACCCAGTACTTC. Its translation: CSARTTGLADIQETQYF.

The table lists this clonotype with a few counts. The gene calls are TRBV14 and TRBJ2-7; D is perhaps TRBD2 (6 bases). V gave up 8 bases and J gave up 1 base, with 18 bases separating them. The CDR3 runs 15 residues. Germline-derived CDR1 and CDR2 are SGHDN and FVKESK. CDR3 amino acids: CASGGVQGGSYEQYF. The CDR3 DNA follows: TGTGCCAGCGGAGGGGTGCAGGGCGGGTCCTACGAGCAGTACTTC.

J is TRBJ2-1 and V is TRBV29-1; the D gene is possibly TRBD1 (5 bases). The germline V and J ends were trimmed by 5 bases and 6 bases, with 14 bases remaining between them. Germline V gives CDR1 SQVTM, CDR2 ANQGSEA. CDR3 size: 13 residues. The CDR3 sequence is CSVSDSAINEQFF. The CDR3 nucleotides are TGCAGCGTTTCCGACAGTGCGATCAATGAGCAGTTCTTC.

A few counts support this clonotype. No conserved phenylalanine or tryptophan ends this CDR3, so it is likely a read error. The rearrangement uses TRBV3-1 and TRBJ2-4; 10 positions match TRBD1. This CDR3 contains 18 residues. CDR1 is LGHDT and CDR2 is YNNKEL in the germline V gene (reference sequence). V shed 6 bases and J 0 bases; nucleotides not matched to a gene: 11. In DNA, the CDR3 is TGTGCCAGCAGTCCGACAGGGGGCCGAGGGGGAGCCAAAAACATTCAGTACCTC. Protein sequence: CASSPTGGRGGAKNIQYL.

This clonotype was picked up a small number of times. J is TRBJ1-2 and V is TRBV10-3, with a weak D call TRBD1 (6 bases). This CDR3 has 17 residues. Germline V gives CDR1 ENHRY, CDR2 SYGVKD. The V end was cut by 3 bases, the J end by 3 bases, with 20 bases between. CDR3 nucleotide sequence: TGTGCCATCAGTGACAACCTCGGCCGGGGGCTGTACTATGGCTACACCTTC. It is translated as CAISDNLGRGLYYGYTF.

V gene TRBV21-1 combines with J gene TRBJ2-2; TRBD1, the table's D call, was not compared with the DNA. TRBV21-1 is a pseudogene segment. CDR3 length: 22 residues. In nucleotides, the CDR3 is TGTGCCAGCGACCGGGACAGGGGTTATTCCGAGAGAGGGTTCGCGAACACCGGGGAGCTGTTTTTT. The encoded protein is CASDRDRGYSERGFANTGELFF.

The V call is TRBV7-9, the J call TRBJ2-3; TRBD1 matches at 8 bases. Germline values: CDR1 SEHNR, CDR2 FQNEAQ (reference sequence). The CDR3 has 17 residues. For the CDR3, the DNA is TGTGTCTGCAGCTTACCCCCCGGGACAGGTGCAACAGATACGCAGTATTTT. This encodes CVCSLPPGTGATDTQYF.

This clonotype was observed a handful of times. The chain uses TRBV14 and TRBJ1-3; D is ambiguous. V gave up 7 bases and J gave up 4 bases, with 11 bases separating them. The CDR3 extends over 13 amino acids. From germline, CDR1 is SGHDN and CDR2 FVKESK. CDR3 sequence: CASTKVGGNTIYF. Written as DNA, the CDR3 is TGTGCCAGCACTAAGGTTGGCGGAAACACCATATATTTT.

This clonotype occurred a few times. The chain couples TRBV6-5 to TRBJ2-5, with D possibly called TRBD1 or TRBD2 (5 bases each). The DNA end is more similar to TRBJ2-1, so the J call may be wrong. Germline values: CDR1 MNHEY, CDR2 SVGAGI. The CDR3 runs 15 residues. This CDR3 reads CASSNIRDLNNEQFF. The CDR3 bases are TGTGCCAGCAGTAATATCCGGGACCTGAACAATGAGCAGTTCTTC.

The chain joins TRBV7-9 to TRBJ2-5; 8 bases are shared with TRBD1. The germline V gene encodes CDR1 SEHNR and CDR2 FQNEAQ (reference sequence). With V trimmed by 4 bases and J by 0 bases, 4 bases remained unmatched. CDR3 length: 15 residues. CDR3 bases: TGTGCCAGCAGCTATGGGACAGGAGACCAAGAGACCCAGTACTTC. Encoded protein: CASSYGTGDQETQYF.

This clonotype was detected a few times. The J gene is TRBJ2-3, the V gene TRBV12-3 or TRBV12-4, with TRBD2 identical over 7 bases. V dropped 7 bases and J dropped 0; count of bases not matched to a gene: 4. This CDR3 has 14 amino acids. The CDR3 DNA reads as TGTGCCAGCACCCCACTAGCGAGCACAGATACGCAGTATTTT. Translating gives CASTPLASTDTQYF.

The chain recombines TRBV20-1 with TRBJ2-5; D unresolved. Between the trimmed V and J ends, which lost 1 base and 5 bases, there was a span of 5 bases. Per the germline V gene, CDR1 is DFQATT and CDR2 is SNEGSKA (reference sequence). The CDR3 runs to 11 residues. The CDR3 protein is CSARVVETQYF. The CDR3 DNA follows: TGCAGTGCTAGAGTCGTGGAGACCCAGTACTTC.

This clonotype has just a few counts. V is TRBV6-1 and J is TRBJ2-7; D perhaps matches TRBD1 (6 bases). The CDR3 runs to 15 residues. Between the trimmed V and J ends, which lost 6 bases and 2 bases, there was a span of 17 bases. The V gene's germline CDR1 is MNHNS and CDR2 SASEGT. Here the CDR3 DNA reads TGTGCCAGCAGCCACAGGGCGAGCCTACCCTACGAGCAGTACTTC. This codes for CASSHRASLPYEQYF.

In nucleotides, the CDR3 is TGCGCCAGCAGCCCCAGGGCCGGGACAGGGAACACCGGGGAGCTGTTTTTT. This codes for CASSPRAGTGNTGELFF. The V and J genes are TRBV5-1 and TRBJ2-2; 8 bases are shared with TRBD1. Germline CDR1 and CDR2: SGHRS and YFSETQ. The CDR3 extends over 17 amino acids. V lost 4 bases to trimming and J lost 1 base; unmatched junction nucleotides: 9.

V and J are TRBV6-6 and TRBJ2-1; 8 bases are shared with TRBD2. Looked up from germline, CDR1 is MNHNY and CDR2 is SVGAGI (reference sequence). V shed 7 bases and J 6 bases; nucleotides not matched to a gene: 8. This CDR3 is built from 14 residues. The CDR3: CASTKSGSINEQFF. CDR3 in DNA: TGTGCCAGCACAAAAAGCGGGAGTATCAATGAGCAGTTCTTC.

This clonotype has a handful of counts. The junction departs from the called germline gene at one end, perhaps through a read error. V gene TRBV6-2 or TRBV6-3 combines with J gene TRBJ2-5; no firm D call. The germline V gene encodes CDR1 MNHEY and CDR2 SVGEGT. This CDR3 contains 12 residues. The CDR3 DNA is TGTGCCGGCAGTTATTTACAAGAGACCCAGTACTTC. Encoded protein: CAGSYLQETQYF.

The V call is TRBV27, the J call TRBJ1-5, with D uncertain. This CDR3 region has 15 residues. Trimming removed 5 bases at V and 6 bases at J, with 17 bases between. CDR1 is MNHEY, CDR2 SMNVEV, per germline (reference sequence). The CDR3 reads CASSPGIGVTQPQHF. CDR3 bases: TGTGCCAGCAGTCCCGGGATCGGGGTGACTCAGCCCCAGCATTTT.

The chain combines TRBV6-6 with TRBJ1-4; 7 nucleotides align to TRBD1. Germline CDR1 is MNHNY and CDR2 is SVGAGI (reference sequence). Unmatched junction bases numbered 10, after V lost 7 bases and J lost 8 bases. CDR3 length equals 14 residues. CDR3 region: CASTRTGEYEKLFF. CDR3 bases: TGTGCCAGCACCAGGACAGGCGAGTACGAAAAACTGTTTTTT.

CDR3 region: CSVEGSGTSVSEQFF. CDR3 nucleotide sequence: TGCAGCGTTGAAGGGAGCGGGACTAGCGTCAGTGAGCAGTTCTTC. The V call is TRBV29-1, the J call TRBJ2-1; 10 bases are shared with TRBD2. V trimming: 1 base; J trimming: 9 bases; junction bases outside the gene matches: 9. The germline V gene encodes CDR1 SQVTM and CDR2 ANQGSEA. CDR3 size: 15 residues.

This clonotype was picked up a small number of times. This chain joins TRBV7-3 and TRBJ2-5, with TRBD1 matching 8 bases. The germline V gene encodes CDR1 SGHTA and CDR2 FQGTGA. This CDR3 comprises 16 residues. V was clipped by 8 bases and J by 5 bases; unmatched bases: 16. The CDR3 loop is CASAQTGAGNFETQYF. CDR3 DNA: TGTGCCAGCGCCCAGACAGGGGCCGGCAATTTTGAGACCCAGTACTTC.

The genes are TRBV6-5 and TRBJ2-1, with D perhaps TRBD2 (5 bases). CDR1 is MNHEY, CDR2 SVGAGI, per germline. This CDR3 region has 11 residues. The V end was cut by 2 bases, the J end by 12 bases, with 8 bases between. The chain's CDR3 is CASSYEGGQFF. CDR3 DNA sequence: TGTGCCAGCAGTTACGAGGGCGGGCAGTTCTTC.

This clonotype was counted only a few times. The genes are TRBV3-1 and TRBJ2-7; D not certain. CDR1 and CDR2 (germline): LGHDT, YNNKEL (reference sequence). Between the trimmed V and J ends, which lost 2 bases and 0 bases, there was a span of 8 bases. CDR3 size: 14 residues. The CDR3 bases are TGTGCCAGCAGCCAACTGACGGACTCCTACGAGCAGTACTTC. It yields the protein CASSQLTDSYEQYF.

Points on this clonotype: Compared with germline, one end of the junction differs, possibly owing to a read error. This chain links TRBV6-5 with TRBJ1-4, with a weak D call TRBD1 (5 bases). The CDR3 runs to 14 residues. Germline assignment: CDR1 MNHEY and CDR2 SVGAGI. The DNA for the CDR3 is TGTGCCAGCAGTTACGAGGGGTTCGGGGAAAGACTGTTTTTT. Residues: CASSYEGFGERLFF.

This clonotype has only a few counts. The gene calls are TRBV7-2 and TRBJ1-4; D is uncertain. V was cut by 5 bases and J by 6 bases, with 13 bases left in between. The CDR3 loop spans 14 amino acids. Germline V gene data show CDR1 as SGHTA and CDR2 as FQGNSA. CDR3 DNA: TGTGCCAGCAGCCCACGGTACTTGGATGAAAAACTGTTTTTT. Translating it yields CASSPRYLDEKLFF.

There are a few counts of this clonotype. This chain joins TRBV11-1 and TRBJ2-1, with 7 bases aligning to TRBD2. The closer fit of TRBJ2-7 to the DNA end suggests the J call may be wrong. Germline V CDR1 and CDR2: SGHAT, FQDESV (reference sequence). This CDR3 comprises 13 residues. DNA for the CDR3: TGTGCCAGCAGTTACAGCGGGATCCTCGAGCAGTACTTC. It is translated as CASSYSGILEQYF.